The next 18 T cell receptor beta chains were all read from a single sample in a study of response to subunit inactivated influenza vaccine (dated by TCRdb to 2016 to 2019). Library preparation employed RT-PCR. Sequencing relied on an Illumina HiSeq 2500. In TCRdb, the public reads were trimmed at Q25 with fastp and aligned with MiXCR, with productive beta chains retained. All rows with the same CDR3 protein become a single entry with the most common DNA and genes. This sample has hundreds of thousands of distinct CDR3 sequences in its table, and about 12% of those were observed once. Clones ranked in the top ten supply around 9.6% of the sample. Sequenced here: PBMCs from blood, sampled on the day of vaccination. The receptors derive from a middle-aged man who received an inactivated influenza vaccine. Donor details come from another sample of the same person, matched by shared clones.

There are a few counts of this clonotype. The CDR3 sequence is CASSKGLVEHNEQFF. DNA of the CDR3: TGTGCCAGCAGTAAGGGACTAGTAGAGCACAATGAGCAGTTCTTC. The J gene is TRBJ2-1, the V gene TRBV12-3 or TRBV12-4; 8 bases map to TRBD2. The V and J ends lost 5 bases and 5 bases, in that order; junction bases with no gene match: 8. The CDR3 runs to 15 residues.

The chain uses TRBV6-6 and TRBJ2-7, with 8 bases that match TRBD1. Germline lookup yields CDR1 MNHNY and CDR2 SVGAGI (reference sequence). This CDR3 spans 12 amino acids. CDR3 loop: CLAVGTGGEQYF. CDR3 bases: TGTTTAGCAGTCGGGACAGGAGGCGAGCAGTACTTC.

This clonotype was observed at least ten times. CDR3 region: CASSHGRLQETQYF. The CDR3 nucleotides are TGTGCCAGCAGCCACGGACGGCTCCAAGAGACCCAGTACTTC. The V gene is TRBV12-3 or TRBV12-4, the J gene TRBJ2-5; D not resolved. Deletions cut 6 bases from V and 1 base from J, with 12 bases between. This CDR3 is 14 amino acids long.

This clonotype was detected a few times. This rearrangement joins TRBV9 to TRBJ2-5; D uncertain. The CDR3 length is 13 residues. Germline CDR1 is SGDLS and CDR2 is YYNGEE. Trimming pared 3 bases from V and 5 bases from J, leaving 11 bases between. The CDR3 spells CASSETPAETQYF. The CDR3 bases are TGTGCCAGCAGCGAAACTCCGGCGGAGACCCAGTACTTC.

This clonotype was counted a few times. This rearrangement joins TRBV7-6 to TRBJ2-1; 10 bases align to TRBD2. V was clipped by 8 bases and J by 6 bases; unmatched bases: 7. Germline CDR1 reads SGHVS; CDR2 reads FNYEAQ. CDR3 length: 14 residues. The chain's CDR3 is CASRRTSGPNEQFF. Here the CDR3 DNA reads TGTGCCAGCCGAAGGACTAGCGGTCCCAATGAGCAGTTCTTC.

This clonotype was seen repeatedly, ten times or more. V is TRBV5-6 and J is TRBJ2-7; maybe TRBD1 (7 bases). CDR1 SGHDT and CDR2 YYEEEE come from the germline V gene. This CDR3 spans 14 amino acids. V shed 6 bases and J shed 3 bases, with 16 bases lying between them. The DNA for the CDR3 is TGTGCCAGCACCAGGGGGAGGACAAACTACGAGCAGTACTTC. This encodes CASTRGRTNYEQYF.

This clonotype was detected only a few times. This rearrangement joins TRBV10-3 to TRBJ1-3, with D perhaps TRBD1 (5 bases). The CDR3 length is 13 residues. The germline V gene encodes CDR1 ENHRY and CDR2 SYGVKD. V shed 10 bases and J shed 8 bases, with 18 bases lying between them. The CDR3 DNA is TGTGCCACCCACCCGACAGAGAGCGACACCATATATTTT. Translated, it gives CATHPTESDTIYF.

The CDR3 spells CASSDGGATDTQYF. The CDR3 DNA reads TGTGCCAGCAGTGACGGGGGGGCCACAGATACGCAGTATTTT. The V call is TRBV6-4, the J call TRBJ2-3; D is possibly TRBD2 (7 bases). The CDR3 is 14 residues long. The V end was cut by 2 bases, the J end by 2 bases, with 8 bases between. The germline CDR1 and CDR2 sequences are MRHNA and SNTAGT.

This rearrangement joins TRBV3-1 to TRBJ2-1; D unclear. V dropped 1 base and J dropped 1 base, with 8 bases sitting between them. Germline-derived CDR1 and CDR2 are LGHDT and YNNKEL (reference sequence). The CDR3 has 15 amino acids. CDR3 sequence: CASSQVGWSYNEQFF. In DNA, the CDR3 is TGTGCCAGCAGCCAAGTGGGATGGTCCTACAATGAGCAGTTCTTC.

This clonotype came up many times. The chain has TRBV13 and TRBJ1-3; D remains ambiguous. The CDR3 totals 14 residues. Germline V CDR1 and CDR2: PRHDT, FYEKMQ (reference sequence). Deletions cut 8 bases from V and 0 bases from J, with 11 bases between. CDR3 bases: TGTGCCAGCCTCGATGGGGACTCTGGAAACACCATATATTTT. Protein: CASLDGDSGNTIYF.

V is TRBV10-3 and J is TRBJ2-3; 8 nucleotides align to TRBD2. The CDR3 runs to 15 residues. V was pared by 3 bases and J by 5 bases, with 7 bases of the junction left unmatched. CDR1 is ENHRY, CDR2 SYGVKD, per germline. CDR3 region: CAISDRGGLRDTQYF. DNA for the CDR3: TGTGCCATCAGTGATCGCGGGGGGTTAAGAGATACGCAGTATTTT.

There are a few counts of this clonotype. This sequence joins TRBV10-3 and TRBJ1-6, with D perhaps matching TRBD1 (5 bases). The CDR3 extends over 14 amino acids. Per germline, CDR1 ENHRY and CDR2 SYGVKD. V lost 3 bases, J lost 7 bases, and 10 bases lay in between. DNA for the CDR3: TGTGCCATCAGTGAAAGGGGAATCAATTCACCCCTCCACTTT. It yields the protein CAISERGINSPLHF.

The sample holds a few counts of this clonotype. V usage is TRBV7-2 and J usage is TRBJ2-5, with D perhaps TRBD1 or TRBD2 (6 bases each). Trimming removed 2 bases at V and 5 bases at J, with 15 bases between. The germline CDR1 and CDR2 sequences are SGHTA and FQGNSA. The CDR3 covers 15 residues. In DNA form, the CDR3 reads TGTGCCAGCAGCTTACATGGAGGGGGGAGGGAGACCCAGTACTTC. Amino acid sequence: CASSLHGGGRETQYF.

The CDR3 DNA reads TGTGCCAGCAGCCTCGGACAGGGGAGGGTGAGAGAGCAGTACTTC. Residues: CASSLGQGRVREQYF. This chain uses TRBV5-5 with TRBJ2-7; 9 nucleotides match TRBD1. The CDR3 is made up of 15 amino acids. Germline V CDR1 and CDR2: SGHKS, YYEKEE (reference sequence). V was clipped by 4 bases and J by 7 bases; unmatched bases: 12.

The CDR3 nucleotides read TGTGCCAGCAGTCCCGATCCCCAGCAATTAGCAGATACGCAGTATTTT. Translation gives CASSPDPQQLADTQYF. The gene calls are TRBV6-1 and TRBJ2-3, with D uncertain. V lost 5 bases and J 4 bases, leaving 19 bases between the germline ends. This CDR3 has 16 residues. Germline lookup yields CDR1 MNHNS and CDR2 SASEGT.

V is TRBV20-1 and J is TRBJ2-7, with TRBD1 identical over 8 bases. The CDR3 runs to 14 residues. Germline CDR1 is DFQATT and CDR2 is SNEGSKA (reference sequence). Trimming removed 0 bases from V and 2 bases from J; junction bases left unmatched: 3. CDR3: CSARDRGHAYEQYF. The CDR3 DNA reads as TGCAGTGCTAGAGACAGGGGGCACGCCTACGAGCAGTACTTC.

The genes are TRBV29-1 and TRBJ1-1, with D tentatively TRBD1 (5 bases). Germline assignment: CDR1 SQVTM and CDR2 ANQGSEA. V lost 4 bases, J lost 8 bases, and 11 bases lay in between. This CDR3 has 11 residues. CDR3: CSVGGTIEAFF. The CDR3 DNA follows: TGCAGCGTTGGGGGGACCATCGAAGCTTTCTTT. Based on the CDR3 plus reference TRBV29-1 and TRBJ1-1, the full variable domain is SAVISQKPSRDICQRGTSLTIQCQVDSQVTMMFWYRQQPGQSLTLIATANQGSEATYESGFVIDKFPISRPNLTFSTLTVSNMSPEDSSIYLCSVGGTIEAFFGQGTRLTVV.

On this clonotype: It may be a read error: a sequence one base away is much more abundant. The V gene is TRBV12-3 or TRBV12-4, the J gene TRBJ2-3; 10 nucleotides agree with TRBD2. Trimming cost V 6 bases and J 3 bases; bases outside gene matches: 21. This CDR3 spans 20 amino acids. The CDR3 sequence: CASSLLSGGQASSNTDTQYF. CDR3 coding DNA: TGTGCCAGCAGCCTGCTTAGCGGGGGGCAGGCATCGTCCAATACAGATACGCAGTATTTT.